The text below deals with one T cell receptor (beta chain). The entry originates in a study of identical twins. TCRdb re-called the 5' RACE reads through MiXCR, storing one row per CDR3 protein. The data show roughly 690,000 distinct CDR3 sequences, 20% to 25% seen once. In germline, CDR1 is SGHTA, CDR2 FQGNSA. Trimming cost V 5 bases and J 8 bases, with 25 bases left between them. This CDR3 is 17 amino acids long. This sample also appeared in a second study, on T cells expressing NK-cell markers. From that report: The study sequenced eight donors, seven HCMV-seropositive and one seronegative. HCMV specificity of the expanded NKG2C+ T cell clones was not established.

Sequencing was done on a sample of PBMCs. This TCR derives from a woman under 30 in good health. This chain joins TRBV7-2 and TRBJ2-4, with D perhaps being TRBD1 or TRBD2 (5 bases each). This CDR3 is CASSIGVGRSGFDIQYF. DNA of the CDR3: TGTGCCAGCAGCATAGGGGTAGGGCGGTCGGGGTTCGACATTCAGTACTTC.